This entry features one T cell receptor beta chain sequence. The clone's antigen remains unknown. It has no much larger one-base neighbor in the sample; base qualities were not kept. The record originates from a study of tumor-infiltrating lymphocytes in localized non-small cell lung cancer (dated by TCRdb to the early 2020s). Background for the entire study: The cohort covered several histologies, both smokers and never-smokers, and patients whose samples were collected after neoadjuvant chemotherapy. From each patient came resected tumor tissue plus uninvolved lung tissue from that same patient, and the uninvolved lung tissue was described as non-adjacent to the tumor. The overall ICON cohort comprised 150 surgical patients with localized non-small cell lung cancer whose tumors were resected. Flow cytometry, multiplex immunofluorescence, RNA-seq, exome sequencing and proteomics were applied to the same patients as TCR sequencing, which was one of several integrated assays. For 55 to 60 patients, immunoSEQ T-cell fraction was compared between paired tumor and uninvolved lung. The research as a whole found: Different pieces of the same tissue were used for different assays, so technical variation could not be separated from intratumor heterogeneity. In line with immunofluorescence CD3 counts, TCRbeta sequencing supported higher T cell infiltration in tumors compared with uninvolved lung tissue. Assay coverage varied across patients depending on available tissue quantity, so only a subset of the cohort had TCR sequencing. The TCR-derived T-cell fraction showed no difference between the flow cytometry-defined immunotypes IM1 (good prognosis) and IM2 (poor prognosis).

TCR sequencing with the immunoSEQ assay provided the T-cell fraction in tumor and uninvolved lung tissue. Per the authors' processing: In the survival analysis, patients were divided into a high T-cell fraction group (upper tertile) and a low T-cell fraction group (lower two tertiles), and the two groups were compared using a log-rank test. A signed-rank test was used to test differences in T-cell fraction between paired tumor and uninvolved lung samples. Drawn from immuneACCESS, this table holds only the in-frame rearrangements with V and J called that TCRdb kept. Clones are partly lost; checked studies trace under half to an unresolved V gene and leave the rest unexplained. That table furnishes V, J and clone size, whereas the DNA furnished D and trimming. This sample gives more than 10,000 clones in total; approximately 83% of them show up just once. Of the sample, approximately 3.7% falls within the top ten clones.

Taken from the germline V gene, the CDR1 and CDR2 loops are SNHLY and FYNNEI. Including the terminal cysteine and phenylalanine, the CDR3 comprises 14 residues. Solely the CDR3 DNA is kept, with 42 bases framed from the first base. After removal of 6 bases from V and 0 bases from J, the junction retains 4 bases not matched to a gene. Patient enrollment in ICON started in early 2016, and the final patient was enrolled in the second half of 2018. In a subcohort of approximately 76 patients, fresh tumor and matched uninvolved tissue were collected for in-depth immune analyses, with TCR sequencing among those analyses. DNA for TCR sequencing was isolated from bulk tissue, and no cell sorting was done.

The sequence was collected from a human donor with non-small cell lung cancer. The sequencing input was uninvolved lung tissue not adjacent to the tumor. The chain joins TRBV2 to TRBJ2-7, with TRBD1 matching 8 junction bases. CDR3 reads: CASRGQASSYEQYF. The DNA sequence reads TGTGCCAGCAGGGGACAGGCGAGCTCCTACGAGCAGTACTTC.